These 21 T cell receptor beta chains came from one sample sequenced in a study of T cell changes during pregnancy in multiple sclerosis. TCRdb keeps only in-frame clones here, not all; method: immunoSEQ multiplex PCR. The data show approximately 70,000 clones, 75% to 95% seen once. The source material was CD4+ T cells from peripheral blood mononuclear cells, sampled before pregnancy. The receptors shown here come from a female donor with multiple sclerosis, enrolled in a pregnancy study.

This clone was seen more than once but under ten times. This rearrangement joins TRBV7-3 to TRBJ1-3, with a tentative D call TRBD1 (5 bases). The germline V gene has CDR1 SGHTA and CDR2 FQGTGA. This CDR3 spans 14 amino acids. The ends were cut back, 2 bases at V and 4 bases at J, with 9 bases in the middle. The CDR3 is CASSLQGYGNTIYF. CDR3 nucleotides: TGTGCCAGCAGCTTACAGGGATACGGAAACACCATATATTTT.

This sequence joins TRBV18 and TRBJ2-7, with D possibly matching TRBD2 (6 bases). Trimming pared 3 bases from V and 2 bases from J, leaving 17 bases between. The germline gives CDR1 KGHSH, CDR2 LQKENI. The CDR3 has 16 residues. The CDR3 coding sequence is TGTGCCAGCTCACCTACGCGAGGAGGGGATACCTACGAGCAGTACTTC. It encodes CASSPTRGGDTYEQYF.

This chain links TRBV7-9 with TRBJ1-4; 7 bases align to TRBD1. Germline CDR1 and CDR2: SEHNR and FQNEAQ (reference sequence). V gave up 0 bases and J gave up 8 bases; unmatched junction bases: 18. CDR3 length: 19 amino acids. CDR3 amino acids: CASSLAHRTGRVNQEKLFF. Here the CDR3 DNA reads TGTGCCAGCAGCTTAGCGCATAGGACAGGCCGAGTAAATCAGGAAAAACTGTTTTTT.

The rearrangement joins TRBV7-2 to TRBJ2-5, with 10 positions matching TRBD2. With 4 bases clipped from V and 11 bases from J, the junction kept 7 bases outside the gene matches. CDR3 length: 13 amino acids. CDR1 is SGHTA, CDR2 FQGNSA, per germline. CDR3 sequence reads: CASSSSTSGLQYF. CDR3 bases: TGTGCCAGCAGCTCCTCGACTAGCGGGCTTCAGTACTTC.

The gene calls are TRBV28 and TRBJ1-6, with 7 positions matching TRBD1. The CDR3 runs 17 residues. Unmatched junction bases numbered 9, after V lost 1 base and J lost 6 bases. CDR1 MDHEN and CDR2 SYDVKM come from the germline V gene. The CDR3 bases are TGTGCCAGCAGTTTATTTTCGGACAGGACCCGTAATTCACCCCTCCACTTT. As protein: CASSLFSDRTRNSPLHF.

The rearrangement uses TRBV7-2 and TRBJ1-6, with unresolved D. Germline V lookup: CDR1 SGHTA, CDR2 FQGNSA. The V and J ends lost 1 base and 1 base respectively, with 8 bases between them. The CDR3 has 16 residues. The CDR3: CASSLERGSYNSPLHF. The CDR3 nucleotides are TGTGCCAGCAGCTTAGAACGGGGATCCTATAATTCACCCCTCCACTTT.

This clone occurred once. This chain uses TRBV19 with TRBJ2-3, with D perhaps matching TRBD2 (5 bases). The CDR3 spans 13 residues. Germline V gene data show CDR1 as LNHDA and CDR2 as SQIVND (reference sequence). Between the trimmed V and J ends, which lost 3 bases and 2 bases, there was a span of 6 bases. The CDR3 protein is CASSIGVTDTQYF. The CDR3, as DNA: TGTGCCAGTAGTATCGGGGTCACAGATACGCAGTATTTT.

This chain connects TRBV7-2 to TRBJ1-4; D may be TRBD1 (6 bases). Trimming removed 4 bases from V and 8 bases from J, with 23 bases in between. CDR3 length equals 17 residues. Germline V gene lookup returns CDR1 SGHTA and CDR2 FQGNSA. The CDR3 loop reads CASSSEPDRLKVEKLFF. DNA for the CDR3: TGTGCCAGCAGCTCCGAACCTGACAGGCTTAAAGTGGAAAAACTGTTTTTT.

J is TRBJ2-7 and V is TRBV5-1, with TRBD1 identical over 10 bases. J lost 3 bases, V lost 3 bases, and 3 bases had no gene match. Germline CDR1 and CDR2: SGHRS and YFSETQ. The CDR3 consists of 14 residues. The CDR3 reads CASSSGQGDYEQYF. CDR3 coding DNA: TGCGCCAGCAGCTCTGGACAGGGGGACTACGAGCAGTACTTC. The full variable domain, with the rest looked up from reference TRBV5-1 and TRBJ2-7, is KAGVTQTPRYLIKTRGQQVTLSCSPISGHRSVSWYQQTPGQGLQFLFEYFSETQRNKGNFPGRFSGRQFSNSRSEMNVSTLELGDSALYLCASSSGQGDYEQYFGPGTRLTVT.

The genes are TRBV7-2 and TRBJ1-5; D remains ambiguous. Trimming took 1 base from V and 0 from J, leaving 7 bases between them. This CDR3 has 15 residues. Germline CDR1 is SGHTA and CDR2 is FQGNSA. DNA of the CDR3: TGTGCCAGCAGCTTAGTTCCCAATAGCAATCAGCCCCAGCATTTT. Amino acids: CASSLVPNSNQPQHF.

The chain has TRBV12-5 and TRBJ1-6; maybe TRBD1 (6 bases). The germline gives CDR1 LGHNT, CDR2 FRNRAP. The germline V and J ends were trimmed by 4 bases and 7 bases, with 17 bases remaining between them. The CDR3 loop spans 16 amino acids. The DNA of the CDR3 is TGTGCTAGTGGTTCAGTCCTAGGGGGGGTGAATTCACCCCTCCACTTT. As protein: CASGSVLGGVNSPLHF. The complete variable domain, with remaining parts taken from reference TRBV12-5 and TRBJ1-6, reads DARVTQTPRHKVTEMGQEVTMRCQPILGHNTVFWYRQTMMQGLELLAYFRNRAPLDDSGMPKDRFSAEMPDATLATLKIQPSEPRDSAVYFCASGSVLGGVNSPLHFGNGTRLTVT.

The chain combines TRBV29-1 with TRBJ2-3; 8 bases map to TRBD2. The CDR3 totals 14 residues. The V segment lost 5 bases and the J segment 4 bases; nucleotides outside the gene matches: 8. Germline-derived CDR1 and CDR2 are SQVTM and ANQGSEA. The CDR3 here is CSVPQTSAADTQYF. DNA of the CDR3: TGCAGCGTTCCTCAGACTAGCGCGGCAGATACGCAGTATTTT.

In this sample, this clone turned up once. V gene TRBV6-1 combines with J gene TRBJ2-3, with 12 bases matching TRBD2. This CDR3 is built from 14 residues. The ends lost 8 bases at V and 3 bases at J; junction bases unmatched: 3. Germline CDR1 is MNHNS and CDR2 is SASEGT. CDR3 residues: CASASGGATDTQYF. The CDR3 nucleotides read TGTGCCAGCGCTAGCGGGGGGGCGACAGATACGCAGTATTTT.

V gene TRBV5-4 combines with J gene TRBJ1-5; 8 bases are a match to TRBD1. V gave up 4 bases and J gave up 3 bases; unmatched junction bases: 6. From germline, CDR1 is SGHNT and CDR2 YYREEE (reference sequence). The CDR3 has 15 residues. Here the CDR3 DNA reads TGTGCCAGCAGCCCAGGACAGGGTGCCAATCAGCCCCAGCATTTT. Encoded protein: CASSPGQGANQPQHF.

The chain combines TRBV28 with TRBJ2-7, with TRBD1 matching 9 bases. Germline CDR1 reads MDHEN; CDR2 reads SYDVKM. Trimming cost V 5 bases and J 4 bases; bases outside gene matches: 18. CDR3 length: 18 residues. CDR3 bases: TGTGCCAGCAGTCTGACAAATACAGGGGGCGCGGCTTGGTACGAGCAGTACTTC. Protein sequence: CASSLTNTGGAAWYEQYF.

The J gene is TRBJ1-4, the V gene TRBV6-1; a weak D match, TRBD1 (6 bases). With 2 bases removed from V and 7 bases from J, the gap between germline ends came to 11 bases. The CDR3 spans 14 residues. Germline V gene sequence: CDR1 MNHNS, CDR2 SASEGT. In nucleotides, the CDR3 is TGTGCCAGCAGTGAATTGGGGACAAGTGAAAAACTGTTTTTT. Translated, it gives CASSELGTSEKLFF.

This chain joins TRBV6-1 and TRBJ2-1; 9 bases are shared with TRBD2. Germline CDR1 MNHNS, CDR2 SASEGT. The CDR3 consists of 15 residues. Trimming took 6 bases from V and 5 from J; bases not matched to a gene: 8. The CDR3 DNA reads as TGTGCCAGCAGCGAGACCTTAGCGGGAGACAATGAGCAGTTCTTC. Protein sequence: CASSETLAGDNEQFF.

In this sample, this clone turned up a few times. V and J are TRBV2 and TRBJ1-1; possible D gene TRBD1, 6 bases. Germline CDR1 reads SNHLY; CDR2 reads FYNNEI. V was cut by 7 bases and J by 2 bases, with 11 bases left in between. The CDR3 extends over 13 amino acids. The CDR3 loop reads CASNKQGNTEAFF. For the CDR3, the DNA is TGTGCCAGCAACAAACAGGGAAACACTGAAGCTTTCTTT. The variable domain in full, completed from reference TRBV2 and TRBJ1-1, reads EPEVTQTPSHQVTQMGQEVILRCVPISNHLYFYWYRQILGQKVEFLVSFYNNEISEKSEIFDDQFSVERPDGSNFTLKIRSTKLEDSAMYFCASNKQGNTEAFFGQGTRLTVV.

The CDR3 DNA follows: TGTGCCAGTAGGGTGCAGGGGACAGAGTCTTATGGCTACACCTTC. Its translation is CASRVQGTESYGYTF. This sequence joins TRBV19 and TRBJ1-2; 7 bases line up with TRBD1. The CDR3 is 15 residues long. CDR1 is LNHDA and CDR2 is SQIVND in the germline V gene (reference sequence). V lost 6 bases and J lost 5; bases outside the gene matches: 12.

About this clone itself: One junction end does not reproduce the germline sequence, and a read error may be involved. The rearrangement joins TRBV27 to TRBJ1-1; TRBD1 agrees at 9 bases. Germline loops: CDR1 MNHEY, CDR2 SMNVEV (reference sequence). The CDR3 is made up of 14 amino acids. CDR3 sequence: CASSSGTGNSEAFF. The CDR3 DNA reads as TGTGCCAGCAGTTCTGGGACAGGGAACAGTGAAGCTTTCTTT.

The V and J genes are TRBV9 and TRBJ2-3; 10 bases are a match to TRBD1. The CDR3 runs to 15 residues. V dropped 2 bases and J dropped 1; count of bases not matched to a gene: 1. Per the germline V gene, CDR1 is SGDLS and CDR2 is YYNGEE. CDR3 nucleotide sequence: TGTGCCAGCAGCGTGACAGGGGGCGGCACAGATACGCAGTATTTT. Its translation: CASSVTGGGTDTQYF.